What follows is one TCR beta chain and its context. Its antigen remains undetermined. The record has no base qualities; no much larger clone is one base away. The collaborating institutions used their own protocols to collect whole blood in K2EDTA tubes. For TCRbeta analysis, collaborators shipped samples as frozen whole blood, isolated PBMCs, or DNA extracted from either of those sample types. TCRbeta CDR3 regions were amplified from genomic DNA by means of the immunoSEQ Assay, a bias-controlled multiplex PCR. From the authors' description of their analysis: Nucleated cell counts per sample were estimated from amplification of reference gene primers within the assay. Sequence reads were collapsed and filtered to measure the absolute abundance of every unique TCRbeta CDR3 rearrangement. For each sample, productive Simpson clonality was calculated by taking the square root of Simpson's diversity index across productive rearrangements. Entries here come from immuneACCESS through TCRdb and include only in-frame sequences with V and J called. Some clones fail to appear in such tables; in the studies checked, an unresolved V gene covers under half of the shortfall, and the cause of the remainder is unknown. The V and J calls and clone size come from that table; D and trimming were worked out from the DNA. This sample lists approximately 170,000 clones; around 81% were detected once. The top ten clones comprise approximately 10% of the sample.

The data belong to a study of blood T cell repertoires in COVID-19 (TCRdb year 2020). In the study overall: Samples covering the acute and convalescent phases of COVID-19 were provided by collaborators in the United States, Italy and Spain. Deeply sampled blood TCRbeta repertoires from subjects exposed to, actively infected with, or recovered from COVID-19 were included in the dataset. Sample metadata almost always included a de-identified subject ID, COVID-19 status, age in years and sex. Samples were obtained from the ongoing ImmuneRACE study (first 160 participants) and from over 1,000 subjects provided by 6 global collaborators. The repertoires were made available in a free public database intended to serve as a resource for research on the immune response to SARS-CoV-2. Where HLA class I and class II types were available, the types were taken from metadata supplied by the sample provider, not from assay-based typing. The prospective study material was composed of cDNA or gDNA derived from T cells, B-cell-depleted T cells, or PBMCs.

The junction shows trimming of 2 bases on V and 12 bases on J, and the gene matches do not reach 7 bases of it. The CDR3, cysteine through phenylalanine, is 13 amino acids long. Only CDR3 DNA is held: 39 bases, read in frame from base 1. Beyond this particular receptor, the publication reports: How much clinical and demographic metadata was included differed by source and by participant, and the metadata was provided uncurated.

The sequence links TRBV12-3 or TRBV12-4 to TRBJ1-1; the junction holds 9 bases that match TRBD1. The receptor was isolated from a man aged 60-69 years with active or convalescent COVID-19. Input material: peripheral blood. CDR3 protein: CASSLLGQGWSFF. The nucleotide sequence reads TGTGCCAGCAGTTTATTGGGACAGGGATGGTCTTTCTTT.